Reported below is one T cell receptor (beta chain). The CDR3 totals 18 residues. J gave up 4 bases and V 0 bases, and 13 bases lay outside the gene matches. Germline values: CDR1 LGHDT, CDR2 YNNKEL (reference sequence). This sample is drawn from a study of T-cell memory formation after mild COVID-19. TCRdb called the 5' RACE reads again in MiXCR, with one record for every CDR3 protein. The sample lists roughly 190,000 distinct CDR3 sequences, about 10% occurring once. The clonotype was recovered from a man younger than 35 who had mild COVID-19 (a few samples of this study predate the infection). Cell type and time point are not known. Material for sequencing was PBMCs or a T cell subset sorted from them (not recorded which). The V call is TRBV3-1, the J call TRBJ1-1, with 8 positions matching TRBD1. The CDR3 loop is CASSQDDRGLSGITEAFF. CDR3 nucleotide sequence: TGTGCCAGCAGCCAAGATGACAGGGGTTTGAGTGGAATCACTGAAGCTTTCTTT.